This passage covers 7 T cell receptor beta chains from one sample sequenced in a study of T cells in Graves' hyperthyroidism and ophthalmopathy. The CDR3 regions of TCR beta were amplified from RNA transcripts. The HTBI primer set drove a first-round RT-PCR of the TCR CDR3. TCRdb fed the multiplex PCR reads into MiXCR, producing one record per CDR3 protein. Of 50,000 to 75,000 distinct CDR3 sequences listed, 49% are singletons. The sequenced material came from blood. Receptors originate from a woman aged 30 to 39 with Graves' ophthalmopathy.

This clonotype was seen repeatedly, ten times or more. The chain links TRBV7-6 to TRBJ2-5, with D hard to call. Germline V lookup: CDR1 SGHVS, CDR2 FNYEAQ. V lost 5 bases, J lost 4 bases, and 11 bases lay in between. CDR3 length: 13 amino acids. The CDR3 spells CASSPLTGETQYF. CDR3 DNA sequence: TGTGCCAGCAGCCCCCTCACCGGAGAGACCCAGTACTTC.

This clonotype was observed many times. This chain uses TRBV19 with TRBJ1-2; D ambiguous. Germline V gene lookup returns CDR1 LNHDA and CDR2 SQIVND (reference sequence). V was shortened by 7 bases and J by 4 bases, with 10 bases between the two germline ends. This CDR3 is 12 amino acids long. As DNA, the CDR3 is TGTGCCAGTAAGCATTCAAGCTATGGCTACACCTTC. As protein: CASKHSSYGYTF. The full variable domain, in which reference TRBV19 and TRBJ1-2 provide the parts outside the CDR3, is DGGITQSPKYLFRKEGQNVTLSCEQNLNHDAMYWYRQDPGQGLRLIYYSQIVNDFQKGDIAEGYSVSREKKESFPLTVTSAQKNPTAFYLCASKHSSYGYTFGSGTRLTVV.

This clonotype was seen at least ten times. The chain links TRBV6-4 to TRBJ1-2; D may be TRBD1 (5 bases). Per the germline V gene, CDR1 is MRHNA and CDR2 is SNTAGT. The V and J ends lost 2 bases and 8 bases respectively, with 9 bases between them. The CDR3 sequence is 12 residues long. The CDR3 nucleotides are TGTGCCAGCAGTGACAGGGGCCAGGGCTACACCTTC. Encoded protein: CASSDRGQGYTF.

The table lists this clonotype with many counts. This CDR3 is CASSQDRQLDNEQFF. The CDR3 nucleotides read TGTGCCAGCAGCCAAGATAGGCAACTCGACAATGAGCAGTTCTTC. The chain uses TRBV3-1 and TRBJ2-1; D is uncertain. The germline V gene encodes CDR1 LGHDT and CDR2 YNNKEL (reference sequence). V lost 0 bases and J lost 5, with 11 bases in between. The CDR3 extends over 15 amino acids.

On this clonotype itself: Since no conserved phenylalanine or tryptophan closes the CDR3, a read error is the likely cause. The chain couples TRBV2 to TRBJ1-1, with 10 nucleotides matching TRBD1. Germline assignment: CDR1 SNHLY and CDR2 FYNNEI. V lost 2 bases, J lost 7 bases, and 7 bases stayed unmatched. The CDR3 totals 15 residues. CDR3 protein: CASSEQGQGTFEAFL. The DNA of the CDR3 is TGTGCCAGCAGTGAACAGGGACAGGGGACCTTTGAAGCTTTCCTT.

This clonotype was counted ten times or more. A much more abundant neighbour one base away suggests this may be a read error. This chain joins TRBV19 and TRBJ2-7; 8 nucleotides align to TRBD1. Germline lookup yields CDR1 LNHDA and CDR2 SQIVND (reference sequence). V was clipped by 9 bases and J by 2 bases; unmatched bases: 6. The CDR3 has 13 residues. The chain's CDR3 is CASGQGFAYEQYF. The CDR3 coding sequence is TGTGCCAGCGGACAGGGTTTCGCCTACGAGCAGTACTTC.

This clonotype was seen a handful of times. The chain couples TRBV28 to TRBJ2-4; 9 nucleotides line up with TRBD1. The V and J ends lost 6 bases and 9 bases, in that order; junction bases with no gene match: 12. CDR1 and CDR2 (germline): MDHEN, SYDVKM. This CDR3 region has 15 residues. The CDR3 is CASSYAGQGKVIQYF. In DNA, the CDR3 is TGTGCCAGCAGCTACGCCGGACAGGGGAAGGTCATTCAGTACTTC.